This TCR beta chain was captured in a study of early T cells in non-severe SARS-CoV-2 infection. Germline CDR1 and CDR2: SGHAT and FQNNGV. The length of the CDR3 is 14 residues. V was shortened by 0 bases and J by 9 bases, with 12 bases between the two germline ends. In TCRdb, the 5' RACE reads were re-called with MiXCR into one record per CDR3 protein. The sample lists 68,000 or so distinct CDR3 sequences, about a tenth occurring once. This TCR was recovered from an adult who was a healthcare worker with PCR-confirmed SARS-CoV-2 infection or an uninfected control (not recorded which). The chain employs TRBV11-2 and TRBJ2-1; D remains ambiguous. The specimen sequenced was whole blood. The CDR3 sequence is CASSLESGWSEQFF. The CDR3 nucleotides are TGTGCCAGCAGCTTAGAAAGTGGGTGGAGTGAGCAGTTCTTC. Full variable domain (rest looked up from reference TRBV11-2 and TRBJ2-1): EAGVAQSPRYKIIEKRQSVAFWCNPISGHATLYWYQQILGQGPKLLIQFQNNGVVDDSQLPKDRFSAERLKGVDSTLKIQPAKLEDSAVYLCASSLESGWSEQFFGPGTRLTVL.